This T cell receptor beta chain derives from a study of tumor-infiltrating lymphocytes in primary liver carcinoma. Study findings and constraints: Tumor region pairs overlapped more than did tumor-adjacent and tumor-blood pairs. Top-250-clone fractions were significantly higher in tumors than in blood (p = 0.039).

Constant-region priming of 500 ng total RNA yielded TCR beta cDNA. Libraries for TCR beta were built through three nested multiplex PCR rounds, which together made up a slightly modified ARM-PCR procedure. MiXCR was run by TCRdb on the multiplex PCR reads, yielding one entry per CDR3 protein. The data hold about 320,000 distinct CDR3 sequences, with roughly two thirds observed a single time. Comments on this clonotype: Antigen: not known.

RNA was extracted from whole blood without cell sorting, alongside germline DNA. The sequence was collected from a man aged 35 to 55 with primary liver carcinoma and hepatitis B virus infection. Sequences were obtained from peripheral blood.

CDR3 in DNA: TGTGCCAGCAGTTTAGGGGACAGGGTGTCCGGGGAGCTGTTTTTT. Residues: CASSLGDRVSGELFF. This sequence joins TRBV6-5 and TRBJ2-2; TRBD1 aligns across 9 bases. The CDR3 covers 15 residues. J lost 6 bases, V lost 4 bases, and 6 bases had no gene match. The V gene's germline CDR1 is MNHEY and CDR2 SVGAGI.